These 30 T cell receptor beta chains share one sample of origin, sequenced in a study of control samples from healthy donors and cancer patients. TCRdb's copy holds only in-frame clones and misses some; the assay was immunoSEQ multiplex PCR. The repertoire holds roughly 370,000 clones, with over 75% as singletons. The sample was PBMCs. The receptors shown here come from a man aged 35 to 55 with head and neck cancer.

The rearrangement uses TRBV7-9 and TRBJ2-6; D is perhaps TRBD1 (6 bases). The CDR3 has 15 residues. V dropped 4 bases and J dropped 2 bases, with 9 bases sitting between them. Germline-derived CDR1 and CDR2 are SEHNR and FQNEAQ (reference sequence). The CDR3 coding sequence is TGTGCCAGCAGCTCTCACAGGGCTGGGGCCAACGTCCTGACTTTC. Translation gives CASSSHRAGANVLTF.

The chain links TRBV5-1 to TRBJ1-3; possibly TRBD1 for D (6 bases). Looked up from germline, CDR1 is SGHRS and CDR2 is YFSETQ. V lost 4 bases and J lost 1, with 9 bases in between. The CDR3 is 14 residues long. In nucleotides, the CDR3 is TGCGCCAGCAGCCCAGGGGATTCTGGAAACACCATATATTTT. Translated, it gives CASSPGDSGNTIYF.

In its sample, this clone was seen a few times. The chain recombines TRBV7-3 with TRBJ1-1; D might be TRBD1 (6 bases). The CDR3 consists of 13 residues. Per the germline V gene, CDR1 is SGHTA and CDR2 is FQGTGA. V lost 6 bases and J lost 1, with 9 bases in between. CDR3 amino acids: CASSQTGNTEAFF. CDR3 nucleotide sequence: TGTGCCAGCAGTCAGACAGGGAACACTGAAGCTTTCTTT.

The J gene is TRBJ2-3, the V gene TRBV3-1 (or the pseudogene TRBV3-2); 7 positions agree with TRBD2. Germline trimming cut 1 base from V and 5 bases from J; bases unmatched to any gene: 6. CDR1 is LGHDT, CDR2 YNNKEL, per germline (reference sequence). There are 15 residues in the CDR3. In DNA form, the CDR3 reads TGTGCCAGCAGCCAAGTGTTAACGGGAGGAGATACGCAGTATTTT. This sequence encodes CASSQVLTGGDTQYF.

The chain employs TRBV27 and TRBJ2-5; no reliable D call. V was pared by 4 bases and J by 7 bases, with 10 bases between. Germline assignment: CDR1 MNHEY and CDR2 SMNVEV (reference sequence). This CDR3 has 12 amino acids. CDR3 DNA sequence: TGTGCCAGCAGTTCCCTCACCCGGACCCAGTACTTC. Protein sequence: CASSSLTRTQYF.

The chain joins TRBV28 to TRBJ1-6; D is perhaps TRBD1 (6 bases). V lost 6 bases to trimming and J lost 8 bases, with 17 bases between them. CDR1 is MDHEN and CDR2 is SYDVKM in the germline V gene. The CDR3 contains 15 residues. CDR3 DNA: TGTGCCAGCAGCCTTGGGGGGGCATTTTATTCACCCCTCCACTTT. It translates to CASSLGGAFYSPLHF.

CDR3 sequence reads: CASSLLAETQYF. As DNA, the CDR3 is TGTGCCAGCAGCTTGCTTGCGGAGACCCAGTACTTC. The V gene is TRBV5-4, the J gene TRBJ2-5, with D unresolved. This CDR3 contains 12 residues. Germline-derived CDR1 and CDR2 are SGHNT and YYREEE (reference sequence). Trimming took 1 base from V and 5 from J, leaving 6 bases between them.

The V call is TRBV27, the J call TRBJ1-3; D call uncertain. The CDR3 has 14 amino acids. Germline V gives CDR1 MNHEY, CDR2 SMNVEV (reference sequence). V shed 4 bases and J shed 0 bases, with 7 bases lying between them. The CDR3 loop reads CASSSPLSGNTIYF. In DNA, the CDR3 is TGTGCCAGCAGTTCCCCCCTCTCTGGAAACACCATATATTTT.

The V and J genes are TRBV5-4 and TRBJ2-7, with D uncertain. The germline V gene has CDR1 SGHNT and CDR2 YYREEE (reference sequence). V was pared by 5 bases and J by 2 bases, with 11 bases between. This CDR3 is 13 amino acids long. CDR3 sequence (DNA): TGTGCCAGCAGTTCGGACGTCGCCTACGAGCAGTACTTC. It translates to CASSSDVAYEQYF.

This chain joins TRBV19 and TRBJ1-5; 8 bases are shared with TRBD1. The germline V gene encodes CDR1 LNHDA and CDR2 SQIVND (reference sequence). This CDR3 is built from 17 residues. The J segment lost 0 bases and the V segment lost 6 bases, leaving 10 bases of the junction unmatched. CDR3 DNA sequence: TGTGCCAGTAGCCCCTTCCCGACAGGGGATAGCAATCAGCCCCAGCATTTT. This encodes CASSPFPTGDSNQPQHF. The full variable domain, in which reference TRBV19 and TRBJ1-5 provide the parts outside the CDR3, is DGGITQSPKYLFRKEGQNVTLSCEQNLNHDAMYWYRQDPGQGLRLIYYSQIVNDFQKGDIAEGYSVSREKKESFPLTVTSAQKNPTAFYLCASSPFPTGDSNQPQHFGDGTRLSIL.

As to this clone: The sample contains more than one DNA sequence encoding this CDR3. The chain uses TRBV4-3 and TRBJ1-5, with 8 bases identical to TRBD1. After removal of 4 bases from V and 3 bases from J, the junction contained 2 bases not matched to a gene. The CDR3 runs 14 residues. The germline gives CDR1 LGHNA, CDR2 YSLEER. CDR3 amino acids: CASSRDRSNQPQHF. DNA for the CDR3: TGCGCCAGCAGCCGGGACAGGTCCAATCAGCCCCAGCATTTT.

The chain joins TRBV19 to TRBJ2-2; perhaps D is TRBD1 or TRBD2 (5 bases each). The germline V and J ends were trimmed by 5 bases and 4 bases, with 11 bases remaining between them. CDR3 length: 14 amino acids. Germline V lookup: CDR1 LNHDA, CDR2 SQIVND (reference sequence). The CDR3 loop is CASSPQGRTGELFF. DNA for the CDR3: TGTGCCAGTAGTCCCCAGGGACGCACCGGGGAGCTGTTTTTT. Together with reference TRBV19 and TRBJ2-2, the CDR3 gives the full variable domain: DGGITQSPKYLFRKEGQNVTLSCEQNLNHDAMYWYRQDPGQGLRLIYYSQIVNDFQKGDIAEGYSVSREKKESFPLTVTSAQKNPTAFYLCASSPQGRTGELFFGEGSRLTVL.

The chain couples TRBV6-5 to TRBJ1-3; a possible D gene is TRBD1 (6 bases). The CDR3 totals 14 residues. V lost 6 bases to trimming and J lost 6 bases, with 15 bases between them. Germline CDR1 is MNHEY and CDR2 is SVGAGI. The CDR3 DNA follows: TGTGCCAGCAGCAAACAGGGAGGTCAAAACACCATATATTTT. Protein: CASSKQGGQNTIYF.

The chain couples TRBV6-2 or TRBV6-3 to TRBJ2-5, with 8 nucleotides matching TRBD2. CDR1 and CDR2 from the germline V gene are MNHEY and SVGEGT. J was trimmed by 2 bases and V by 2 bases; bases with no gene match: 4. The CDR3 is made up of 15 amino acids. The CDR3 is CASSYVIAGQETQYF. DNA of the CDR3: TGTGCCAGCAGTTACGTGATAGCGGGACAAGAGACCCAGTACTTC.

This sequence joins TRBV2 and TRBJ2-6; no clear D. This CDR3 spans 14 amino acids. With 6 bases removed from V and 1 base from J, the gap between germline ends came to 7 bases. CDR1 SNHLY and CDR2 FYNNEI come from the germline V gene. CDR3 in amino acids: CASRVLSGANVLTF. The CDR3 bases are TGTGCCAGCAGAGTGTTGTCTGGGGCCAACGTCCTGACTTTC.

This clone has just one count. V is TRBV9 and J is TRBJ2-5, with unresolved D. CDR3 length: 15 amino acids. V lost 4 bases, J lost 3 bases, and 16 bases lay in between. The germline V gene has CDR1 SGDLS and CDR2 YYNGEE. As DNA, the CDR3 is TGTGCCAGCAGCCGCCTGAGAGGTTTGGAAGAGACCCAGTACTTC. Amino acid sequence: CASSRLRGLEETQYF.

The rearrangement joins TRBV6-5 to TRBJ1-2; TRBD1 is a possible D gene (5 bases). V lost 3 bases to trimming and J lost 4 bases, with 9 bases between them. CDR3 length equals 13 residues. Per the germline V gene, CDR1 is MNHEY and CDR2 is SVGAGI. CDR3 nucleotide sequence: TGTGCCAGCAGTTATACAGGTCTCTATGGCTACACCTTC. Protein: CASSYTGLYGYTF.

In nucleotides, the CDR3 is TGTGCCAGCACCCAAGGGGCAAGGGGGGATGGCTACACCTTC. Protein: CASTQGARGDGYTF. J is TRBJ1-2 and V is TRBV2; the D gene is possibly TRBD1 (6 bases). The germline CDR1 and CDR2 sequences are SNHLY and FYNNEI. CDR3 size: 14 residues. V gave up 7 bases and J gave up 6 bases, with 18 bases separating them.

Comment on this clone: The sample has other DNA sequences that encode this CDR3 too. The chain uses TRBV6-2 or TRBV6-3 and TRBJ2-5; no clear D gene. Per germline, CDR1 MNHEY and CDR2 SVGEGT. Trimming cost V 6 bases and J 1 base, with 3 bases left between them. This CDR3 has 11 amino acids. CDR3 bases: TGTGCCAGCAGCCCCCAAGAGACCCAGTACTTC. Protein sequence: CASSPQETQYF.

The chain employs TRBV3-1 (or the pseudogene TRBV3-2) and TRBJ1-3; D uncertain. This CDR3 region has 13 residues. Germline-derived CDR1 and CDR2 are LGHDT and YNNKEL (reference sequence). V was shortened by 1 base and J by 3 bases, with 4 bases between the two germline ends. The CDR3 reads CASSQGVGNTIYF. As DNA, the CDR3 is TGTGCCAGCAGCCAAGGTGTTGGAAACACCATATATTTT.

V and J are TRBV2 and TRBJ2-3, with TRBD1 matching 10 bases. The CDR3 runs 14 residues. Germline V gene data show CDR1 as SNHLY and CDR2 as FYNNEI. V lost 10 bases to trimming and J lost 4 bases; unmatched junction nucleotides: 8. This CDR3 reads CATRPGQGPDTQYF. CDR3 DNA sequence: TGTGCCACCCGTCCGGGACAGGGGCCAGATACGCAGTATTTT.

In its sample, this clone was seen many times. The CDR3 is CASITGLVTEAFF. The CDR3 nucleotides are TGTGCCAGCATAACAGGGCTGGTCACTGAAGCTTTCTTT. This chain joins TRBV2 and TRBJ1-1; D perhaps matches TRBD1 (6 bases). Trimming shortened V by 7 bases and J by 4 bases, and 13 bases separated the two germline ends. This CDR3 has 13 residues. Germline CDR1 and CDR2: SNHLY and FYNNEI.

The gene calls are TRBV19 and TRBJ1-4, with D perhaps TRBD1 (6 bases). Germline V gene data show CDR1 as LNHDA and CDR2 as SQIVND (reference sequence). V lost 3 bases and J lost 2, with 16 bases in between. This CDR3 contains 17 residues. The CDR3 spells CASSMGGSGGTNEKLFF. Written as DNA, the CDR3 is TGTGCCAGTAGTATGGGAGGATCCGGGGGCACTAATGAAAAACTGTTTTTT.

This chain uses TRBV29-1 with TRBJ2-1; 11 positions agree with TRBD1. In germline, CDR1 is SQVTM, CDR2 ANQGSEA. The junction had 8 bases not matched to a gene; V was cut back by 2 bases and J by 5 bases. This CDR3 is 16 amino acids long. This CDR3 reads CSVESRGTGGNNEQFF. CDR3 bases: TGCAGCGTTGAATCTAGAGGGACAGGGGGAAACAATGAGCAGTTCTTC.

The chain employs TRBV10-3 and TRBJ2-7, with 8 bases identical to TRBD2. Germline V gene lookup returns CDR1 ENHRY and CDR2 SYGVKD. V lost 3 bases and J lost 5; bases outside the gene matches: 6. The CDR3 is 14 amino acids. CDR3 sequence (DNA): TGTGCCATCAGTGACCCCGGGGGGGGACACGAGCAGTACTTC. It yields the protein CAISDPGGGHEQYF.

The DNA of the CDR3 is TGTGCCAGCAGTTACTCCGTAGAGTCTGGCACAGATACGCAGTATTTT. The encoded protein is CASSYSVESGTDTQYF. The rearrangement links TRBV6-5 to TRBJ2-3; no reliable D call. The ends were cut back, 0 bases at V and 1 base at J, with 11 bases in the middle. Germline-derived CDR1 and CDR2 are MNHEY and SVGAGI. The CDR3 is 16 amino acids.

The CDR3 nucleotides are TGTGCCAGCAGCCCGACATTGAACTATGGCTACACCTTC. It yields the protein CASSPTLNYGYTF. V gene TRBV2 combines with J gene TRBJ1-2; D is ambiguous. This CDR3 contains 13 residues. Germline CDR1 is SNHLY and CDR2 is FYNNEI. V lost 6 bases and J 2 bases, leaving 10 bases between the germline ends.

This chain joins TRBV6-4 and TRBJ1-5, with D possibly matching TRBD1 (5 bases). Between the trimmed V and J ends, which lost 7 bases and 1 base, there was a span of 14 bases. This CDR3 is built from 15 residues. Germline CDR1 is MRHNA and CDR2 is SNTAGT. CDR3 sequence: CASTRGRESNQPQHF. In DNA, the CDR3 is TGTGCCAGCACAAGGGGCAGGGAAAGCAATCAGCCCCAGCATTTT.

The chain is built from TRBV3-1 (or the pseudogene TRBV3-2) and TRBJ2-7; 9 bases align to TRBD2. The V gene end was trimmed by 1 base and the J gene end by 4 bases; junction bases not matched to a gene: 11. CDR1 LGHDT and CDR2 YNNKEL come from the germline V gene (reference sequence). The CDR3 sequence is 17 residues long. The chain's CDR3 is CASSQVSYSGSRYEQYF. The CDR3 region has the DNA TGTGCCAGCAGCCAAGTCAGTTATAGCGGGAGCCGTTACGAGCAGTACTTC.

CDR3 in DNA: TGTGCCTGGAGTATAGGACAGGGTGATCAGCCCCAGCATTTT. This encodes CAWSIGQGDQPQHF. This chain connects TRBV30 to TRBJ1-5, with 8 nucleotides matching TRBD1. The ends lost 2 bases at V and 5 bases at J; junction bases unmatched: 5. This CDR3 is built from 14 residues. CDR1 and CDR2 from the germline V gene are GTSNPN and SVGIG (reference sequence). The complete variable domain, with remaining parts taken from reference TRBV30 and TRBJ1-5, reads SQTIHQWPATLVQPVGSPLSLECTVEGTSNPNLYWYRQAAGRGLQLLFYSVGIGQISSEVPQNLSASRPQDRQFILSSKKLLLSDSGFYLCAWSIGQGDQPQHFGDGTRLSIL.